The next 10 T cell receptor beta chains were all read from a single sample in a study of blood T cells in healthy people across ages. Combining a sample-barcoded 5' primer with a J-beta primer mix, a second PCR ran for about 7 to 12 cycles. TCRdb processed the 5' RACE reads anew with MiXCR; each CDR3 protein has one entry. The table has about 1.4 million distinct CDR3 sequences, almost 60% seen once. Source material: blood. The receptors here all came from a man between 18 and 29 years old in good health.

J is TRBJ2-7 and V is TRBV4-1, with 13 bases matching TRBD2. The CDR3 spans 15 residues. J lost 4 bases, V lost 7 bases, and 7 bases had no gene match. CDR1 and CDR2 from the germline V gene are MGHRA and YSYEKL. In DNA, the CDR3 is TGCGCCAGCACGAAGACTAGCGGGGGGCAGTACGAGCAGTACTTC. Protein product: CASTKTSGGQYEQYF.

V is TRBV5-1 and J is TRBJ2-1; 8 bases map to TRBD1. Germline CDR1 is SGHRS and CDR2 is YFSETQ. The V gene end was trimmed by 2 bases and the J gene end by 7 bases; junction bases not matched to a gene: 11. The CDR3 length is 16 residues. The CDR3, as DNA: TGCGCCAGCAGCTTCCGACAGGGGACGGTAGGGAATGAGCAGTTCTTC. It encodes CASSFRQGTVGNEQFF. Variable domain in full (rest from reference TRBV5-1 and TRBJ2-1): KAGVTQTPRYLIKTRGQQVTLSCSPISGHRSVSWYQQTPGQGLQFLFEYFSETQRNKGNFPGRFSGRQFSNSRSEMNVSTLELGDSALYLCASSFRQGTVGNEQFFGPGTRLTVL.

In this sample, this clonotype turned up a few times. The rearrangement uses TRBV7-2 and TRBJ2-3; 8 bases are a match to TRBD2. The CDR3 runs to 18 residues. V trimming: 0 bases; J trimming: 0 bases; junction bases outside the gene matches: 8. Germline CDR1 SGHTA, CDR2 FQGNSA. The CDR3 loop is CASSLAQSGGASTDTQYF. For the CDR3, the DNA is TGTGCCAGCAGCTTAGCGCAAAGCGGGGGCGCTAGCACAGATACGCAGTATTTT.

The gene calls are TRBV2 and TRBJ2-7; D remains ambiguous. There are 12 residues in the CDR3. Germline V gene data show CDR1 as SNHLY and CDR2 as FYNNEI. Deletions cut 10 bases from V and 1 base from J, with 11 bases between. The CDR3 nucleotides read TGTGCCATCACGAACCAGTCCTACGAGCAGTACTTC. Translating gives CAITNQSYEQYF. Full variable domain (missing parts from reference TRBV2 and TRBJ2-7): EPEVTQTPSHQVTQMGQEVILRCVPISNHLYFYWYRQILGQKVEFLVSFYNNEISEKSEIFDDQFSVERPDGSNFTLKIRSTKLEDSAMYFCAITNQSYEQYFGPGTRLTVT.

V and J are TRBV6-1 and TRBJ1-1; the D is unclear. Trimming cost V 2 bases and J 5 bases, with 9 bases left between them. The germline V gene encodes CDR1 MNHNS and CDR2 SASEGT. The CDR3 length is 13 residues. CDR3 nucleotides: TGTGCCAGCAGTGAATATCTCGTAACTGAAGCTTTCTTT. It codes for CASSEYLVTEAFF.

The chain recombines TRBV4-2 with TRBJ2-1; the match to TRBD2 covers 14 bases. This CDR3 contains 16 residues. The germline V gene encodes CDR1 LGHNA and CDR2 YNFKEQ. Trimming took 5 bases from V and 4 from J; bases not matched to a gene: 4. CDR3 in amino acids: CASSVRTSGGYNEQFF. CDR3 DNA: TGTGCCAGCAGCGTGCGGACTAGCGGGGGGTACAATGAGCAGTTCTTC.

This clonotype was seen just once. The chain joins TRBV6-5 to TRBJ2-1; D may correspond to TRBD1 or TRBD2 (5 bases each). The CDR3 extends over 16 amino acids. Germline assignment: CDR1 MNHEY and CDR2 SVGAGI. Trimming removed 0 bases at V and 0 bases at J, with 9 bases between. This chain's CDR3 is CASSYSSGTSYNEQFF. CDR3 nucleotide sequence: TGTGCCAGCAGTTACTCGTCCGGGACCTCCTACAATGAGCAGTTCTTC.

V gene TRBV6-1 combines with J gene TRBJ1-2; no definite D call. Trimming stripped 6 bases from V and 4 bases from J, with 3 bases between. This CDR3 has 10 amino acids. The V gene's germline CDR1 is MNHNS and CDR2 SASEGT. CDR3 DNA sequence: TGTGCCAGCAGAACCTATGGCTACACCTTC. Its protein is CASRTYGYTF.

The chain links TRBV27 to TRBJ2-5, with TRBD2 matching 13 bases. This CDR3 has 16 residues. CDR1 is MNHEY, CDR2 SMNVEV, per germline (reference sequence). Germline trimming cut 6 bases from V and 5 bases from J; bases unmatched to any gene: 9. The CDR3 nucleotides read TGTGCCAGCAGCCAAAGGACTAGCGGGGGTCGGGAGACCCAGTACTTC. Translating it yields CASSQRTSGGRETQYF.

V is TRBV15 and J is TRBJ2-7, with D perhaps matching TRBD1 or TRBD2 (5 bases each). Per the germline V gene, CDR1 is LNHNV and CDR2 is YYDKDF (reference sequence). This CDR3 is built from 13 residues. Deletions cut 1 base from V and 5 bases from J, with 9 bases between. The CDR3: CATSRGGTNEQYF. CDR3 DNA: TGTGCCACCAGCAGAGGAGGGACCAACGAGCAGTACTTC.